This TCR beta chain is drawn from a study of cytomegalovirus exposure and HLA in healthy donors. Study details: Across a few hundred genotyped donors, around 82% landed in the Caucasian-associated ancestry cluster. Points from the study as a whole: Most TCR beta V segments were productive about 90% or about 30% of the time in an earlier analysis.

On this clone: Its specificity is unknown.

Amplification used 60 Vbeta primers and 13 Jbeta primers. The method was immunoSEQ multiplex PCR; TCRdb's version includes in-frame clones alone and lacks a portion of them. The table includes approximately 100,000 clones, roughly 79% detected once. This clonotype originated in a man in his 60s in good health and CMV-seropositive. Specimen: PBMCs.

The CDR3 region has the DNA TGTGCCAGCAGCGAGTGGGCGGGGGGCCTCACAGATACGCAGTATTTT. Translating it yields CASSEWAGGLTDTQYF. V and J are TRBV25-1 and TRBJ2-3, with 8 positions matching TRBD2. Trimming at V came to 6 bases and at J to 2 bases, leaving 10 bases not matched to a gene. The CDR3 consists of 16 residues. CDR1 is MGHDK and CDR2 is SYGVNS in the germline V gene.